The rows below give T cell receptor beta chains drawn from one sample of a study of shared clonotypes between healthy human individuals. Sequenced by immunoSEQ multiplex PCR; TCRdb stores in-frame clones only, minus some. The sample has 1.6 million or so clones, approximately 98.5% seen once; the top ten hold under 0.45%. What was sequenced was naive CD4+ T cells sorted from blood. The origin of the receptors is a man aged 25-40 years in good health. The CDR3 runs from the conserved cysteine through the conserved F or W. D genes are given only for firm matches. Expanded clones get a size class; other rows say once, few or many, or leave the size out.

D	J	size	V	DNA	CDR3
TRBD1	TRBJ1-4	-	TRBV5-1	TGCGCCAGCAGCCTCGGGACAGGGAATGAAAAACTGTTTTTT	CASSLGTGNEKLFF
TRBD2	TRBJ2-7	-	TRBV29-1	TGCAGCGTCGGGACTAGCTCCTACGAGCAGTACTTC	CSVGTSSYEQYF
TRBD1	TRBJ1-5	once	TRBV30	TGTGCCTGGAGTGTAGACAGGGCACGTCAGCCCCAGCATTTT	CAWSVDRARQPQHF
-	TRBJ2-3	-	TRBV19	TGTGCCAGTAGTAAAGGGGCGGGACCGTCCTTTAGCACAGATACGCAGTATTTT	CASSKGAGPSFSTDTQYF
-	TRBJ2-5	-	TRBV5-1	TGCGCCAGCAGCTTGGGACAAGGCCAAGAGACCCAGTACTTC	CASSLGQGQETQYF
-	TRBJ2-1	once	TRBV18	TGTGCCAGCTCAGCAGCGGAGAATGAGCAGTTCTTC	CASSAAENEQFF
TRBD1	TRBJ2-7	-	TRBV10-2	TGCGCCAGCAGTGAATTTGAGGGGACAGGGAGGTTTAAGCAGTACTTC	CASSEFEGTGRFKQYF
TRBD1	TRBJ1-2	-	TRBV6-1	TGTGCCAGCAGTGAAGCGGCCAGACAGGGCCTAAATGGCTACACCTTC	CASSEAARQGLNGYTF
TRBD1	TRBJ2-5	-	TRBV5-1	TGCGCCAGCAGCTTGGTTGGGACAGGCCAAGAGACCCAGTACTTC	CASSLVGTGQETQYF
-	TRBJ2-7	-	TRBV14	TGTGCCAGCAGCCAAGAGGGGATCAGGTACGAGCAGTACTTC	CASSQEGIRYEQYF
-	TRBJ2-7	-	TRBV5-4	TGTGCCAGCAGCCTTGGGGCAGGGTCCTACGAGCAGTACTTC	CASSLGAGSYEQYF
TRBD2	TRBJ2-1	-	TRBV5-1	TGCGCCAGCAGCCGGACTAGCGGGCAATTTTTCAATGAGCAGTTCTTC	CASSRTSGQFFNEQFF
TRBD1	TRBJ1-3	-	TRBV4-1	TGCGCCAGCAGCCAACAGGGGGCTGCTGGAAACACCATATATTTT	CASSQQGAAGNTIYF
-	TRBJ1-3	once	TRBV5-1	TGCGCCAGCAGCTTGGGGGCTTCGACTGGAAACACCATATATTTT	CASSLGASTGNTIYF
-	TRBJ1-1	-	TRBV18	TGTGCCAGCTCGTCCCAGGGCCAAACTGAAGCTTTCTTT	CASSSQGQTEAFF
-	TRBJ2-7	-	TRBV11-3	TGTGCCAGCAGCCATCTCCTCCACGAGCAGTACTTC	CASSHLLHEQYF
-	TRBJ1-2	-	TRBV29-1	TGCAGCGCCATACCGATGGAGGGATCTAACTATGGCTACACCTTC	CSAIPMEGSNYGYTF
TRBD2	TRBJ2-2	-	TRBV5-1	TGCGCCAGCAGCCCAACCCCTAGCGGGGGGACCGGGGAGCTGTTTTTT	CASSPTPSGGTGELFF
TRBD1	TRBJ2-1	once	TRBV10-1	TGCGCCAGCAGTGAGTCTGGACAGGGGGCGGCCAATGAGCAGTTCTTC	CASSESGQGAANEQFF
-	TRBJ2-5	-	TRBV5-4	TGTGCCAGCAGCCCCTCCGGGACACTGCCCCAAGAGACCCAGTACTTC	CASSPSGTLPQETQYF
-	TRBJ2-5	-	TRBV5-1	TGCGCCAGCAGCCCCCTACCCGTTGGGGAGACCCAGTACTTC	CASSPLPVGETQYF
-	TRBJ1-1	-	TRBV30	TGTGCCTGGAGTCCCGGGAACACTGAAGCTTTCTTT	CAWSPGNTEAFF
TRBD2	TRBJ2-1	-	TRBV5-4	TGTGCCAGCAGCGACGGGACTAGCGGTACTAACAATGAGCAGTTCTTC	CASSDGTSGTNNEQFF
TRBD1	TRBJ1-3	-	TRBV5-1	TGCGCCAGCAGCTTGGAACCTCGACAGGGCGCATGGGCTTCGCCCATATATTTT	CASSLEPRQGAWASPIYF
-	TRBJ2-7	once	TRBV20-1	TGCAGTGCTAGCCGCCCGGGAGAGCAGTACTTC	CSASRPGEQYF
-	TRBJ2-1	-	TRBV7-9	TGTGCCAGCAGCCCTGAGCCGGGTTACAATGAGCAGTTCTTC	CASSPEPGYNEQFF
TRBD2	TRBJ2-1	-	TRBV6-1	TGTGCCAGCAGTGAGAAGGGTGGACTAGCGGTCAATGAGCAGTTCTTC	CASSEKGGLAVNEQFF
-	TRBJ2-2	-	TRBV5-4	TGTGCCAGCAGTTCGAGCCCTGGGGGGAACACCGGGGAGCTGTTTTTT	CASSSSPGGNTGELFF
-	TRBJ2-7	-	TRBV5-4	TGTGCCAGCAGCTTTACAGGTTTATTGGAGCAGTACTTC	CASSFTGLLEQYF
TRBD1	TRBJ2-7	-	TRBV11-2	TGTGCCAGCAGCTTGCAGGGGGCGAAGTACGAGCAGTACTTC	CASSLQGAKYEQYF
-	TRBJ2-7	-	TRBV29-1	TGCAGCGTTGGGGGGATCCCAGGCTACGAGCAGTACTTC	CSVGGIPGYEQYF
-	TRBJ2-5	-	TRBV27	TGTGCCAGCAGTCTCAACGGAGAGACCCAGTACTTC	CASSLNGETQYF
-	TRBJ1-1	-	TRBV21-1	TGTGCCAGCAGCAAAGGTGGGACAGGGGCCCTTAGGACTGAAGCTTTCTTT	CASSKGGTGALRTEAFF
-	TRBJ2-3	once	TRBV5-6	TGTGCCAGCAGCTTGGTTGGTGGGACCTTCACAGATACGCAGTATTTT	CASSLVGGTFTDTQYF
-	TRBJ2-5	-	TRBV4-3	TGCGCCAGCAGCCAAACGGGGCGAGGAGAGACCCAGTACTTC	CASSQTGRGETQYF
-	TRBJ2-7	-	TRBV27	TGTGCCAGCAGTCCCCGTGAAGCCGCCTACGAGCAGTACTTC	CASSPREAAYEQYF
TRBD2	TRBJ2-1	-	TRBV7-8	TGTGCCAGCAGCCCAAAGCGGGAGTTCTACAATGAGCAGTTCTTC	CASSPKREFYNEQFF
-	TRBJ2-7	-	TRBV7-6	TGTGCCAGCAGTCCCGGGCGGCTGGCGACTTACGAGCAGTACTTC	CASSPGRLATYEQYF
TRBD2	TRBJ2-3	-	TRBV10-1	TGCGCCAGCGGTGGCCCTCCGGGACTAAGGACGCAGTATTTT	CASGGPPGLRTQYF
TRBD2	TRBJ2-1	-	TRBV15	TGTGCCACCAGCAAGAAACTAGCGGGAGGGCGGGTTGAGCAGTTCTTC	CATSKKLAGGRVEQFF
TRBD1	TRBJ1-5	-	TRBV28	TGTGCCAGCTCCAGTCCAGGGGGTGCTCAGCCCCAGCATTTT	CASSSPGGAQPQHF
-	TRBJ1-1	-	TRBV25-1	TGTGCCAGCAGTCCCGTAGGGAGGGAAGCTTTCTTT	CASSPVGREAFF
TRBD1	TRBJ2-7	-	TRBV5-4	TGTGCCAGCAGCTCGACAGGGGGCGGCCACGAGCAGTACTTC	CASSSTGGGHEQYF